This TCR beta chain appears in the sequencing data of a study of shared clonotypes between healthy human individuals. Study-level information: There were three CD4 naive, three CD4 memory, two CD8 naive and one CD8 memory plates per donor. Overall study results and limits: Between a few donors, naive CD4 clonotypes were shared at a level of approximately 5%. Lower generation probabilities were found for non-shared clonotypes than for those shared by all four donors.

Caucasian adults living in Nashville, Tennessee, provided all samples. Sequencing was performed with immunoSEQ multiplex PCR; in TCRdb, only in-frame clones are kept and a portion is missing. The sample yields fewer than 850,000 clones, about nine tenths seen once. As concerns this clone: Its antigen is not identified.

The germline CDR1 and CDR2 sequences are MGHRA and YSYEKL. After removal of 0 bases from V and 6 bases from J, the junction contained 16 bases not matched to a gene. This CDR3 spans 18 amino acids. V is TRBV4-1 and J is TRBJ2-7; 8 bases line up with TRBD2. The clonotype originates from a man between 18 and 29 years old in good health. Some clones in this sample may be carry-over from other donors' samples. Sequencing used memory CD8+ T cells from PBMCs. The subset here: CD45RO+ cells pooled with CCR7-negative TemRA cells. This chain's CDR3 is CASSQDPLGALAEGEQYF. The CDR3 DNA reads as TGCGCCAGCAGCCAAGATCCCCTGGGGGCACTAGCGGAAGGCGAGCAGTACTTC.